Given below is one T cell receptor (beta chain) in context. The assay was immunoSEQ multiplex PCR, and TCRdb's table has in-frame clones only and misses some. The table lists about 75,000 clones, 85% to 95% of them singletons, with about 0.45% in the top ten. The data originate from a study of T cell changes during pregnancy in multiple sclerosis. V gave up 3 bases and J gave up 1 base, with 14 bases separating them. This CDR3 is built from 16 residues. Germline V gene data show CDR1 as SGHTA and CDR2 as FQGNSA. The source of this sequence is a female donor with multiple sclerosis, enrolled in a pregnancy study. This sequence joins TRBV7-2 and TRBJ2-3; possibly TRBD1 for D (6 bases). The sequenced sample was CD4+ T cells from peripheral blood mononuclear cells, obtained before pregnancy. In DNA form, the CDR3 reads TGTGCCAGCAGCTTCCCGGGACAAGTTCGCACAGATACGCAGTATTTT. The encoded protein is CASSFPGQVRTDTQYF.